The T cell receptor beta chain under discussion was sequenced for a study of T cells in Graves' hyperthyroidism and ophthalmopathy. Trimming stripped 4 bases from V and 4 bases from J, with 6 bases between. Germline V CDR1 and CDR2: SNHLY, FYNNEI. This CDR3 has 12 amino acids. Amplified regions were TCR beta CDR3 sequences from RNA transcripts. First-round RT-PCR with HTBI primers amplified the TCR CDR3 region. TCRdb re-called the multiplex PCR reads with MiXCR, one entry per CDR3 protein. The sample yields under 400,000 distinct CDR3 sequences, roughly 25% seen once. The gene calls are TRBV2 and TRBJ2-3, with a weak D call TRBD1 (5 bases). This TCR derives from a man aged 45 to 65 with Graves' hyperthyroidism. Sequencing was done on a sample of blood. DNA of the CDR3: TGTGCCAGCAGTGCCAGGGCAGATACGCAGTATTTT. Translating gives CASSARADTQYF.